This TCR beta chain was identified in a study of cytomegalovirus exposure and HLA in healthy donors. 13 Jbeta primers and 60 Vbeta primers were used for the PCR. The method was immunoSEQ multiplex PCR; TCRdb's version includes in-frame clones alone and lacks a portion of them. The sample carries some 180,000 clones, around 87% recorded once. Germline values: CDR1 LNHDA, CDR2 SQIVND (reference sequence). Trimming removed 6 bases at V and 2 bases at J, with 11 bases between. The CDR3 is 14 amino acids. The gene calls are TRBV19 and TRBJ2-1, with D maybe TRBD2 (6 bases). The receptor was isolated from a boy aged 2 to 10 in good health and CMV-seronegative. Sequencing was carried out using PBMCs. The CDR3 DNA follows: TGTGCCAGTAGGTGGGGCGGGGCCTACAATGAGCAGTTCTTC. This encodes CASRWGGAYNEQFF. The full variable domain, its missing parts supplied by reference TRBV19 and TRBJ2-1, is DGGITQSPKYLFRKEGQNVTLSCEQNLNHDAMYWYRQDPGQGLRLIYYSQIVNDFQKGDIAEGYSVSREKKESFPLTVTSAQKNPTAFYLCASRWGGAYNEQFFGPGTRLTVL.